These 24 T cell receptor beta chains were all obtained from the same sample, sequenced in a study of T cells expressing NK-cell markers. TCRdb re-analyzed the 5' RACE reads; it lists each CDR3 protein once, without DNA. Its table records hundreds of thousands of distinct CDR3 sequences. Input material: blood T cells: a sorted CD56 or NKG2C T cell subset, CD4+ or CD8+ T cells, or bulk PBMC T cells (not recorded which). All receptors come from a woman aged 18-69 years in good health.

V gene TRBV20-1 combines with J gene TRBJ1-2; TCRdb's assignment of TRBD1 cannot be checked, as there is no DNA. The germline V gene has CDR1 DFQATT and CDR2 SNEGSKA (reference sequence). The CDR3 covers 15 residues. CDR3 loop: CSGKGQGRYNYGYTF.

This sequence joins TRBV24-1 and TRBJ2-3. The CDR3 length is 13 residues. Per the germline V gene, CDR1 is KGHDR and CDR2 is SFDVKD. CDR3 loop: CATSDREVDTQYF.

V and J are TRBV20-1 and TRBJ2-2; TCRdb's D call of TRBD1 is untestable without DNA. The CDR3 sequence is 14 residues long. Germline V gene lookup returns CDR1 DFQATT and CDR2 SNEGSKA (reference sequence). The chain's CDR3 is CSARGGGAGGELFF.

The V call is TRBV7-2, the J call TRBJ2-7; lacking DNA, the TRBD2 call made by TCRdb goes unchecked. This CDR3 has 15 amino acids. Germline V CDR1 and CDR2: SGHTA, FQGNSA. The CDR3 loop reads CASSLWREGFYEQYF.

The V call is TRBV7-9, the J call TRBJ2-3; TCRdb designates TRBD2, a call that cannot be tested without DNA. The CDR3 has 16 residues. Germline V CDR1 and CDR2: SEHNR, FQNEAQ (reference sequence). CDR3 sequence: CASSPGPPDYTDTQYF. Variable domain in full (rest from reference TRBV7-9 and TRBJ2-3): DTGVSQNPRHKITKRGQNVTFRCDPISEHNRLYWYRQTLGQGPEFLTYFQNEAQLEKSRLLSDRFSAERPKGSFSTLEIQRTEQGDSAMYLCASSPGPPDYTDTQYFGPGTRLTVL.

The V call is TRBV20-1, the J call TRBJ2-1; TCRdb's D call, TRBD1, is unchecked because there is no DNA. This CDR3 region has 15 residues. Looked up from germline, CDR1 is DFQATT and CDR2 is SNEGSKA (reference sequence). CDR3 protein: CSAQLWDRARNEQFF.

Here the CDR3 reads CASRDTNTDTQYF. The V gene is TRBV6-2 or TRBV6-3, the J gene TRBJ2-3; TCRdb's D call of TRBD1 is untestable without DNA. The CDR3 covers 13 residues. Germline CDR1 and CDR2: MNHEY and SVGEGT.

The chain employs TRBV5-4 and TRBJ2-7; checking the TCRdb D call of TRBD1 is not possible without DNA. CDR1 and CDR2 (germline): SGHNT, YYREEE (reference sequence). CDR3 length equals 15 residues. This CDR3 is CASSLGGPSYYEQYF.

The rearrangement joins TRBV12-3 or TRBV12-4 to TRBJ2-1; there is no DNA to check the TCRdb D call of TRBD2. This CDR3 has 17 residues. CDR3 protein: CASKPSQGREGGNEQFF.

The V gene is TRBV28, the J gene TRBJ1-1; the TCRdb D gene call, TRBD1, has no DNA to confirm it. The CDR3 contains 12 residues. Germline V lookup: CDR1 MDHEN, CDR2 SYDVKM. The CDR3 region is CASSLGGNEAFF.

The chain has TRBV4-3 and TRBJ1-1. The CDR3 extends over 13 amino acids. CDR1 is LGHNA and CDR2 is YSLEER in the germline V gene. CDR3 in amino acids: CASSPRQATEAFF.

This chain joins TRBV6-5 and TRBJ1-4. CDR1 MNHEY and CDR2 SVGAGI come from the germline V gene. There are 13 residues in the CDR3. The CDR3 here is CASSYSVRGGLFF.

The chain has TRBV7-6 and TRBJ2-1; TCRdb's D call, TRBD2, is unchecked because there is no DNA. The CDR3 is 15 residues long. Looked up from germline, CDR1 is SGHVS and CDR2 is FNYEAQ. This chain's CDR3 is CASSRDPPRGNEQFF.

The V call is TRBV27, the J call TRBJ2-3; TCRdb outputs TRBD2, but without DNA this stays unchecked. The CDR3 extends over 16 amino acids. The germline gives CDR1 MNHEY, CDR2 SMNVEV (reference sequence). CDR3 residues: CASSLLAGTSTDTQYF.

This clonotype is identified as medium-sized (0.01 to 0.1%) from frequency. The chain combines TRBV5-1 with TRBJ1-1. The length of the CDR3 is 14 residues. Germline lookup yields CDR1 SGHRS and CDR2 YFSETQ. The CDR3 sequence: CASSLRWENTEAFF.

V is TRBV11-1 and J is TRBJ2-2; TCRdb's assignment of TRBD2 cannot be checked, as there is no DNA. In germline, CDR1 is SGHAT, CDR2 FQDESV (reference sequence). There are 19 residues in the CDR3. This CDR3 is CASSLRASGIRGNTGELFF.

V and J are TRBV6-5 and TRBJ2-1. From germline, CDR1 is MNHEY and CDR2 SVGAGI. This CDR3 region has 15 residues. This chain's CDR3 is CASSYVVSSYNEQFF.

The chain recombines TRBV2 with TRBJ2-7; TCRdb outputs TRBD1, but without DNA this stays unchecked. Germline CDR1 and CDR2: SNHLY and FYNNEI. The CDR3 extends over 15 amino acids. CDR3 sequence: CARGGAGTLNYEQYF.

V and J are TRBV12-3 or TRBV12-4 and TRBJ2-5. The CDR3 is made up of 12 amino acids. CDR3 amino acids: CASSFEKETQYF.

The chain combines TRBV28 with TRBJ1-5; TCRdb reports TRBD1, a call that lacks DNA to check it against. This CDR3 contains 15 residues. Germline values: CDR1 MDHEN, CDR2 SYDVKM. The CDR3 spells CASTERDIGNQPQHF.

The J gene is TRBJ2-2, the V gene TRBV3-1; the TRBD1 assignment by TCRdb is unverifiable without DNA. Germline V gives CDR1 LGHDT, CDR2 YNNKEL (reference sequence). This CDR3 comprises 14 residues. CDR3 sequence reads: CASTKTGWTGKLFF.

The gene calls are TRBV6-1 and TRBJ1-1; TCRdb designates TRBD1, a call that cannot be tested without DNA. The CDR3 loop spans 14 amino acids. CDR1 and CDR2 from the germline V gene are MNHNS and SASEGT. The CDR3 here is CASSRTVANTEAFF.

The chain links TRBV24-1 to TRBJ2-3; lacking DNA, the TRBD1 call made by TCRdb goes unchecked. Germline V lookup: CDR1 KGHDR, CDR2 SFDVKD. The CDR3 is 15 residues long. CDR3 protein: CATSDLGQGTDTQYF.

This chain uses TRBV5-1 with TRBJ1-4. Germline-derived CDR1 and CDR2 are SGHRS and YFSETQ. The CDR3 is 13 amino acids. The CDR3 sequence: CASSLSSEAKLFF.